This T cell receptor (beta chain) was identified during a study of T cell responses to AZD1222 COVID-19 vaccine. Study details: Some second doses came at about 4 weeks and others at about 12 weeks; these were pooled.

Measured with immunoSEQ multiplex PCR; TCRdb has only the in-frame clones, and not every one. The data show roughly 60,000 clones, roughly 90% seen once. The study's findings and limits: Only after the peak T cell response were repertoires sampled.

As concerns this clone: The antigen remains undetermined.

V lost 0 bases and J lost 5, with 11 bases in between. Germline CDR1 and CDR2: SGHDN and FVKESK. The CDR3 is 15 residues long. The source material was peripheral blood, sampled on day 0 of AZD1222 vaccination. The origin of this receptor is an adult in good health. This chain uses TRBV14 with TRBJ2-1; D may be TRBD1 (5 bases). Written as DNA, the CDR3 is TGTGCCAGCAGCCAAGATCGGGTCAGGGACAATGAGCAGTTCTTC. Encoded protein: CASSQDRVRDNEQFF.